Below are 21 T cell receptor beta chains sequenced from a single sample in a study of T cell clonality in common variable immunodeficiency. Sequencing was performed with immunoSEQ multiplex PCR; in TCRdb, only in-frame clones are kept and a portion is missing. The repertoire consists of about 52,000 clones, none detected only once. Sequenced: peripheral blood mononuclear cells. All receptors come from a person between 18 and 75 years old in good health.

In its sample, this clone was seen many times. The CDR3 end lies 3 residues beyond the end of the read and is filled in from the germline J gene. The chain links TRBV10-1 to TRBJ2-2; TRBD1 matches at 9 bases. Germline CDR1 reads WNHNN; CDR2 reads SYGVQD (reference sequence). CDR3 length equals 15 residues. J lost 5 bases, V lost 6 bases, and 7 bases had no gene match. The chain's CDR3 is CASSTGTGTTGELFF. The covered CDR3 bases are TGCGCCAGCAGCACCGGGACAGGGACGACCGGGGAG.

In its sample, this clone was seen many times. The read stops 3 residues short of the end of the CDR3; the missing end is completed from the germline J gene. V gene TRBV30 combines with J gene TRBJ1-1, with 9 nucleotides matching TRBD1. J lost 1 base, V lost 5 bases, and 8 bases had no gene match. Germline-derived CDR1 and CDR2 are GTSNPN and SVGIG (reference sequence). The CDR3 is 15 residues long. CDR3 bases read: TGTGCCTGGTTCGACAGGGGGGGGAAGAACACTGAA. It specifies CAWFDRGGKNTE. The CDR3 as a whole reads CAWFDRGGKNTEAFF.

The sample holds a few counts of this clone. The CDR3 is cut off 3 residues early in the read; its end comes from the germline J gene. This rearrangement joins TRBV7-6 to TRBJ2-3; D possibly corresponds to TRBD2 (6 bases). Germline CDR1 and CDR2: SGHVS and FNYEAQ. The CDR3 has 14 residues. The CDR3 reads CASSSLSGEETQYF. The CDR3 DNA, read in part, is TGTGCCAGCAGCTCCCTATCGGGGGAAGAGACG.

The table lists this clone with many counts. The read halts 3 residues ahead of the CDR3 end, with the missing end drawn from the germline J gene. This chain connects TRBV5-1 to TRBJ2-7, with a weak D call TRBD1 (6 bases). Germline CDR1 and CDR2: SGHRS and YFSETQ. The CDR3 extends over 13 amino acids. Between the trimmed V and J ends, which lost 4 bases and 3 bases, there was a span of 11 bases. The sequenced CDR3 bases are TGCGCCAGCAGCCGACCGGACAGCTACGAG. It specifies CASSRPDSYE. The entire CDR3 sequence reads CASSRPDSYEQYF.

This clone was recorded at least ten times. The read falls 3 residues short of the CDR3 end, and the missing part is taken from the germline J gene. The chain has TRBV18 and TRBJ2-1; 8 bases align to TRBD2. Trimming at V came to 3 bases and at J to 7 bases, leaving 5 bases not matched to a gene. Germline-derived CDR1 and CDR2 are KGHSH and LQKENI. CDR3 length: 14 amino acids. The part of the CDR3 DNA that was read is TGTGCCAGCTCACCGCCGAGCGGGAGTAATGAG. It yields the protein CASSPPSGSNE. The entire CDR3 protein is CASSPPSGSNEQFF.

This clone was recorded many times. The CDR3 end is not reached by the read, which stops 3 residues before it; the germline J gene fills it in. The rearrangement uses TRBV6-1 and TRBJ1-2, with D tentatively TRBD1 (5 bases). The CDR3 is 15 residues long. Per the germline V gene, CDR1 is MNHNS and CDR2 is SASEGT. CDR3 DNA (partial): TGTGCCAGCAGTGAGAAGGACACTAGCTCCTACGAC. This encodes CASSEKDTSSYD. The whole CDR3 sequence is CASSEKDTSSYDYTF.

This clone was recorded at least ten times. The sequence runs out 3 residues before the end of the CDR3; the remainder is reconstructed from the germline J gene. The chain is built from TRBV19 and TRBJ2-6; tentatively, D is TRBD1 (6 bases). Per the germline V gene, CDR1 is LNHDA and CDR2 is SQIVND (reference sequence). V was cut by 2 bases and J by 1 base, with 12 bases left in between. The CDR3 consists of 17 residues. Partial CDR3 DNA: TGTGCCAGTAGTATACAGGGGCCAAGGTCTGGGGCCAACGTC. Its protein product is CASSIQGPRSGANV. The full CDR3 protein is CASSIQGPRSGANVLTF.

This clone appeared many times. The CDR3 goes on 3 residues after the read ends, and that part is filled in from the germline J gene. The chain combines TRBV13 with TRBJ2-7, with 8 bases lining up with TRBD1. Germline V gene sequence: CDR1 PRHDT, CDR2 FYEKMQ (reference sequence). The CDR3 spans 16 residues. V lost 3 bases to trimming and J lost 5 bases; unmatched junction nucleotides: 12. CDR3 sequence: CASSLGIIQGDNEQYF. The DNA read from the CDR3 is TGTGCCAGCAGCTTGGGCATTATACAGGGGGACAACGAG.

This clone was found many times. The DNA ends 3 residues before the CDR3 does, and the rest of the CDR3 is filled in from the germline J gene. The chain has TRBV7-3 and TRBJ2-2; TRBD2 might be the D (5 bases). Looked up from germline, CDR1 is SGHTA and CDR2 is FQGTGA. V was cut by 2 bases and J by 4 bases, with 11 bases left in between. CDR3 length: 15 residues. CDR3 region: CASSLAEAATGELFF. The covered CDR3 bases are TGTGCCAGCAGCTTAGCGGAGGCCGCCACCGGGGAG.

This clone was picked up many times. The CDR3 extends 3 residues past the end of the read, so its final part is completed from the germline J gene. The genes are TRBV2 and TRBJ2-3; D is ambiguous. V was shortened by 1 base and J by 1 base, with 6 bases between the two germline ends. The germline gives CDR1 SNHLY, CDR2 FYNNEI. The CDR3 is 14 amino acids. The CDR3 here is CASSEGHRTDTQYF. The sequenced CDR3 bases are TGTGCCAGCAGTGAAGGGCACCGCACAGATACG.

This clone occurred many times. Read coverage stops 3 residues before the CDR3 terminus; the germline J gene supplies the remainder. The V and J genes are TRBV6-1 and TRBJ1-5, with D hard to call. Trimming removed 1 base from V and 3 bases from J, with 13 bases in between. Per the germline V gene, CDR1 is MNHNS and CDR2 is SASEGT. The CDR3 covers 16 residues. CDR3 DNA (partial): TGTGCCAGCAGTGAAGTGGGAGCGGCTAACAATCAGCCC. Amino acid sequence: CASSEVGAANNQP. The whole CDR3 sequence is CASSEVGAANNQPQHF.

This clone was counted ten times or more. The read terminates 3 residues ahead of where the CDR3 ends, so the germline J gene completes it. The gene calls are TRBV20-1 and TRBJ2-3; the match to TRBD2 covers 9 bases. V shed 3 bases, J shed 7 bases, and the junction held 8 bases outside the gene matches. CDR3 length: 14 residues. Germline assignment: CDR1 DFQATT and CDR2 SNEGSKA (reference sequence). CDR3 residues: CSARAGGGLNTQYF. The CDR3 bases that were read are TGCAGTGCTAGGGCGGGAGGGGGATTGAATACG.

About this clone: The read comes to an end 3 residues before the CDR3 does, leaving the germline J gene to fill in the end. This chain links TRBV2 with TRBJ1-3; no definite D call. V was cut by 7 bases and J by 0 bases, with 7 bases left in between. Germline V gene sequence: CDR1 SNHLY, CDR2 FYNNEI. The CDR3 consists of 13 residues. CDR3 amino acids: CASKASSGNTIYF. CDR3 bases read: TGTGCCAGCAAAGCGAGCTCTGGAAACACC.

This chain's CDR3 is CASSVRDSTQYF. CDR3 DNA (partial): TGTGCCAGCAGTGTCCGGGACTCAACG. V and J are TRBV6-1 and TRBJ2-3, with a tentative D call TRBD2 (6 bases). Sequencing ends 3 residues short of the CDR3 end; the germline J gene provides the rest. This CDR3 region has 12 residues. The germline V gene has CDR1 MNHNS and CDR2 SASEGT.

Details on this clone: The sequence runs out 3 residues before the end of the CDR3; the remainder is reconstructed from the germline J gene. This chain uses TRBV18 with TRBJ1-2; perhaps TRBD1 as D (5 bases). There are 15 residues in the CDR3. CDR1 is KGHSH and CDR2 is LQKENI in the germline V gene. This CDR3 reads CASSPHERGAYDYTF. The covered CDR3 bases are TGTGCCAGCTCACCACACGAGAGGGGCGCCTACGAC.

This clone was seen at least ten times. Read sequence stops 3 residues before the CDR3 end, and the germline J gene provides the missing end. This chain connects TRBV15 to TRBJ2-2; TRBD1 matches at 9 bases. Unmatched junction bases numbered 2, after V lost 5 bases and J lost 1 base. The CDR3 has 15 residues. The germline V gene encodes CDR1 LNHNV and CDR2 YYDKDF (reference sequence). The part of the CDR3 DNA that was read is TGTGCCACCAGCTTGGGACAGGGGAACACCGGGGAG. It codes for CATSLGQGNTGE. The entire CDR3 sequence reads CATSLGQGNTGELFF.

This clone was counted ten times or more. The read finishes 3 residues shy of the CDR3 end, and the germline J gene is used to complete it. V and J are TRBV19 and TRBJ2-7; 8 bases are a match to TRBD1. The V gene's germline CDR1 is LNHDA and CDR2 SQIVND (reference sequence). V shed 3 bases and J 3 bases; nucleotides not matched to a gene: 7. This CDR3 region has 15 residues. The CDR3 sequence is CASSIGGGQGYEQYF. The part of the CDR3 DNA that was read is TGTGCCAGTAGTATCGGGGGTGGACAGGGCTACGAG.

In this sample, this clone turned up many times. Coverage ceases 3 residues before the CDR3 finishes, and the germline J gene fills in the end. The chain combines TRBV5-1 with TRBJ2-2; D is possibly TRBD1 or TRBD2 (6 bases each). The length of the CDR3 is 14 residues. Trimming pared 0 bases from V and 7 bases from J, leaving 10 bases between. Germline values: CDR1 SGHRS, CDR2 YFSETQ. The sequenced CDR3 bases are TGCGCCAGCAGCTTGGACAGGGAGGACGGGGAG. This encodes CASSLDREDGE. The CDR3 in full is CASSLDREDGELFF.

In this sample, this clone turned up many times. The CDR3 goes on 3 residues after the read ends, and that part is filled in from the germline J gene. V usage is TRBV5-6 and J usage is TRBJ2-1, with 7 bases aligning to TRBD1. This CDR3 is 15 amino acids long. V gave up 0 bases and J gave up 5 bases; unmatched junction bases: 5. The germline CDR1 and CDR2 sequences are SGHDT and YYEEEE. The CDR3 reads CASSLAGTANNEQFF. The CDR3 bases that were read are TGTGCCAGCAGCTTGGCTGGGACAGCGAACAATGAG.

For this clone: The read terminates 3 residues before the CDR3 end, so the remaining end is supplied by the germline J gene. V usage is TRBV11-2 and J usage is TRBJ2-6; a weak D match, TRBD2 (5 bases). The CDR3 sequence is 14 residues long. Germline V lookup: CDR1 SGHAT, CDR2 FQNNGV. V was shortened by 8 bases and J by 0 bases, with 8 bases between the two germline ends. CDR3 loop: CASPEGSGANVLTF. CDR3 bases read: TGTGCCAGCCCCGAGGGCTCTGGGGCCAACGTC.

Worth noting for this clone: Read coverage stops 3 residues before the CDR3 terminus; the germline J gene supplies the remainder. This chain joins TRBV5-1 and TRBJ1-2; 9 bases agree with TRBD1. V was clipped by 4 bases and J by 6 bases; unmatched bases: 4. The germline V gene has CDR1 SGHRS and CDR2 YFSETQ. This CDR3 is 13 amino acids long. The CDR3 region is CASSTTGGNGYTF. Partial CDR3 DNA: TGCGCCAGCAGCACGACAGGGGGGAATGGC. The full variable domain, rest sourced from reference TRBV5-1 and TRBJ1-2, is KAGVTQTPRYLIKTRGQQVTLSCSPISGHRSVSWYQQTPGQGLQFLFEYFSETQRNKGNFPGRFSGRQFSNSRSEMNVSTLELGDSALYLCASSTTGGNGYTFGSGTRLTVV.